This T cell receptor (beta chain) was documented in a study of blood T cell repertoires in COVID-19. As for the study in general: Acute and convalescent COVID-19 specimens originated in the United States, Italy and Spain. Nucleic acid was either cDNA or gDNA, and it came from T cells, B-cell-depleted T cells, or PBMCs.

This CDR3 comprises 14 residues. Trimming cost V 5 bases and J 1 base, with 10 bases left between them. Germline CDR1 SGHTA, CDR2 FQGTGA. In the source study's methods: For nucleated cells, counts were estimated from reference gene primer amplification. Assay used: immunoSEQ multiplex PCR; TCRdb lists only in-frame clones, some missing. V and J calls and clone size follow that table, whereas D and trimming were derived from the DNA. The table has around 310,000 clones, 90% seen once. Patients at the Seattle site were enrolled during active infection and followed longitudinally. This receptor was taken from a woman between 40 and 50 years old with COVID-19, enrolled during active disease. The sample taken for sequencing was peripheral blood. The V gene is TRBV7-3, the J gene TRBJ2-3; D gene ambiguous. The CDR3 DNA follows: TGTGCCAGCAGCGTCCGACGGGGCACAGATACGCAGTATTTT. Its protein is CASSVRRGTDTQYF.